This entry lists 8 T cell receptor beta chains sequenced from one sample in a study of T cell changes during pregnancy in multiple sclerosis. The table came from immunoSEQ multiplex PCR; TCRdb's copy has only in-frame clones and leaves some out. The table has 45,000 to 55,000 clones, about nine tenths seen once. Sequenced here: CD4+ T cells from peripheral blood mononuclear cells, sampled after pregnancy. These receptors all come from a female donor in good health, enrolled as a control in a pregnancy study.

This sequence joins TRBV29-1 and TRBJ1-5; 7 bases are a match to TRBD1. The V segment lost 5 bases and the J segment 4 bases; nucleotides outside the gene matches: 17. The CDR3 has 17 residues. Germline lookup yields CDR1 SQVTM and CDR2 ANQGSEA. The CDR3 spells CSVFPTGMVGNNQPQHF. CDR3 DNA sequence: TGCAGCGTTTTTCCGACAGGGATGGTTGGGAATAATCAGCCCCAGCATTTT.

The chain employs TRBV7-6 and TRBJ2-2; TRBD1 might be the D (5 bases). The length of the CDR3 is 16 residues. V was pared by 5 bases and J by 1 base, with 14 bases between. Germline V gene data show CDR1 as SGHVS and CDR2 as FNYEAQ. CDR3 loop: CASSPTTVLNTGELFF. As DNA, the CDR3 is TGTGCCAGCAGCCCGACGACAGTTCTGAACACCGGGGAGCTGTTTTTT.

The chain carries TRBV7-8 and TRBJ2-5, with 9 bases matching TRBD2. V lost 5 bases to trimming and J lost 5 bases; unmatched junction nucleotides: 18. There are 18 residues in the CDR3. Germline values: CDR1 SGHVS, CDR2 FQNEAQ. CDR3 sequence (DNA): TGTGCCAGCAGCCAGCCGAGGAGAATAGCGGGAGCTTTGGAGACCCAGTACTTC. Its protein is CASSQPRRIAGALETQYF.

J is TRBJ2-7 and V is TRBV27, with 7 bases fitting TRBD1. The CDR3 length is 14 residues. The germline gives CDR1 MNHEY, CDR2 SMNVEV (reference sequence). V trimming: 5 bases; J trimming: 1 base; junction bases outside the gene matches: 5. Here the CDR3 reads CASSRQGFSYEQYF. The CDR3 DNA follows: TGTGCCAGCAGTCGACAGGGTTTTTCCTACGAGCAGTACTTC.

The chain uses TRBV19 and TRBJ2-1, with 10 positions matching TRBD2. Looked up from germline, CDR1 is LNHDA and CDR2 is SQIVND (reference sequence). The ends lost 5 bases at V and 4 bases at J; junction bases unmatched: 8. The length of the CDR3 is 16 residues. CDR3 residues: CASSFRTSGAYNEQFF. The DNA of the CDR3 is TGTGCCAGTAGTTTCCGGACTAGCGGAGCATACAATGAGCAGTTCTTC.

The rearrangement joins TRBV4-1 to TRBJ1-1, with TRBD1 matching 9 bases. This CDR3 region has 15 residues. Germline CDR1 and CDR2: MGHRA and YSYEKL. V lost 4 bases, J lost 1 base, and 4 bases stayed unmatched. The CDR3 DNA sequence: TGCGCCAGCAGCCTAGGACAGGGGCCGAACACTGAAGCTTTCTTT. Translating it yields CASSLGQGPNTEAFF.

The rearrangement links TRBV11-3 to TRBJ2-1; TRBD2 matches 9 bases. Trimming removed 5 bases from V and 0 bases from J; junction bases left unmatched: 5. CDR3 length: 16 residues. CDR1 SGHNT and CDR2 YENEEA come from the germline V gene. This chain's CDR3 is CASSPRLADSYNEQFF. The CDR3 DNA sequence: TGTGCCAGCAGCCCCCGACTAGCGGACTCCTACAATGAGCAGTTCTTC.

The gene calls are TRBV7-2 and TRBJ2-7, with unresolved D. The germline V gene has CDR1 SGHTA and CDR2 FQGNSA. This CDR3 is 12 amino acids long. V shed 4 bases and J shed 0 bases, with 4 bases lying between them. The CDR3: CASSSSSYEQYF. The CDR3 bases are TGTGCCAGCAGCTCCAGCTCCTACGAGCAGTACTTC.